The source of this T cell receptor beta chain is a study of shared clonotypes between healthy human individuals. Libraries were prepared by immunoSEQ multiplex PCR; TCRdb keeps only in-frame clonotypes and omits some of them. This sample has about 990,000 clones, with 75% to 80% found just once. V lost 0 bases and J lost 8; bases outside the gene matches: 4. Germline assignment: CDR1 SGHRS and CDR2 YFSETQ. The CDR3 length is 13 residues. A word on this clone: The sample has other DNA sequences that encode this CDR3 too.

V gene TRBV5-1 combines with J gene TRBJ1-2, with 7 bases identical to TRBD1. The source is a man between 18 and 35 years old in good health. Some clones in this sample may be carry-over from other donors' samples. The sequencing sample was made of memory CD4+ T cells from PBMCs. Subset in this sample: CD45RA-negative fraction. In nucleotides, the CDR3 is TGCGCCAGCAGCTTGGGACAGGGCGGAGGCTACACCTTC. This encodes CASSLGQGGGYTF.